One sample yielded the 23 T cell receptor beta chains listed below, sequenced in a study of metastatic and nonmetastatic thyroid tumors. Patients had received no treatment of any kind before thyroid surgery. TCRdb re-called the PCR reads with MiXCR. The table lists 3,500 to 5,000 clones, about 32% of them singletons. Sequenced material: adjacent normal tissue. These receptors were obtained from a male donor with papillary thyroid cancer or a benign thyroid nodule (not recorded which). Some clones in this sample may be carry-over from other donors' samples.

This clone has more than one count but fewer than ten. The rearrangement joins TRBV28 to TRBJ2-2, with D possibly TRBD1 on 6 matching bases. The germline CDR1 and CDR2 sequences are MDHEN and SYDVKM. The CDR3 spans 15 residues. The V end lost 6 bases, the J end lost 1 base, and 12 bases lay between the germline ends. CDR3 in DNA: TGTGCCAGCAGCATCTCGGGACAGAACACCGGGGAGCTGTTTTTT. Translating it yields CASSISGQNTGELFF.

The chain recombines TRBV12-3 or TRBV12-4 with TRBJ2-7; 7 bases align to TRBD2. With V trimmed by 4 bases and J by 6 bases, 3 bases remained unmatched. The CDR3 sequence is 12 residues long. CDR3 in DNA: TGTGCCAGCAGTTCCTCTAGCGGCGAGCAGTACTTC. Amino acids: CASSSSSGEQYF.

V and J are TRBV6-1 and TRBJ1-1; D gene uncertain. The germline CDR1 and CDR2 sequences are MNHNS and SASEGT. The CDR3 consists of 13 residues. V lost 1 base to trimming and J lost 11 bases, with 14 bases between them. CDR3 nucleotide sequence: TGTGCCAGCAGTGAAGTAGGTCGGCTGAGTGCTTTCTTT. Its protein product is CASSEVGRLSAFF.

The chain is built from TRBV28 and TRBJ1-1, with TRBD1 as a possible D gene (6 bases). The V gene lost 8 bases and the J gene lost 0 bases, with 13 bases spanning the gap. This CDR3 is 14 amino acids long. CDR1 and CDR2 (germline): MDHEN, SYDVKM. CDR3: CASLQGSMNTEAFF. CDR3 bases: TGTGCCAGCCTGCAGGGGAGCATGAACACTGAAGCTTTCTTT.

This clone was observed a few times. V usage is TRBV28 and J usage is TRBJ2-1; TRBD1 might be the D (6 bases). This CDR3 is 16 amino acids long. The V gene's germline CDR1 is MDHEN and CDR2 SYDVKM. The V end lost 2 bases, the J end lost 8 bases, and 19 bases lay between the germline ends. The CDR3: CASSLLFLGARDEQFF. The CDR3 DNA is TGTGCCAGCAGTTTACTGTTCTTGGGGGCCAGGGATGAGCAGTTCTTC.

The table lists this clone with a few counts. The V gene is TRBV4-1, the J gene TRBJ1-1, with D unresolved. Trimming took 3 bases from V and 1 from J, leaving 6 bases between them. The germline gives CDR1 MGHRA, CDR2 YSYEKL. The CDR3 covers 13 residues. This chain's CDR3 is CASSHRQNTEAFF. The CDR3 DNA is TGCGCCAGCAGCCATCGTCAGAACACTGAAGCTTTCTTT.

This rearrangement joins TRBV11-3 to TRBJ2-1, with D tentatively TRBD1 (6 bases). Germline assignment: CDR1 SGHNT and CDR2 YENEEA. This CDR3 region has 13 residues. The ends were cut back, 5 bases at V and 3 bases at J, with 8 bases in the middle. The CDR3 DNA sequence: TGTGCCAGCAGCCTGGACAGCTACAATGAGCAGTTCTTC. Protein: CASSLDSYNEQFF.

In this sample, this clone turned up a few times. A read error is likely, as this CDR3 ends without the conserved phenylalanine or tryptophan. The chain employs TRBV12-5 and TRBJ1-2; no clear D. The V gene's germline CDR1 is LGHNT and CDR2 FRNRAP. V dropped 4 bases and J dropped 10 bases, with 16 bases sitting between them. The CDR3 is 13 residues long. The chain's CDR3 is CASGSPENYFYTS. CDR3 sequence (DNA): TGTGCTAGTGGTTCTCCCGAAAACTATTTCTACACCTCC.

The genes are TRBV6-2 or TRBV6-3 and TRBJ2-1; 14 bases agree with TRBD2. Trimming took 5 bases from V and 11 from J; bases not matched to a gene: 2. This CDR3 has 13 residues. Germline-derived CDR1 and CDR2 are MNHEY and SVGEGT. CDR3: CASSGTSGSKQFF. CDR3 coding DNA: TGTGCCAGCAGTGGGACTAGCGGGAGCAAGCAGTTCTTC.

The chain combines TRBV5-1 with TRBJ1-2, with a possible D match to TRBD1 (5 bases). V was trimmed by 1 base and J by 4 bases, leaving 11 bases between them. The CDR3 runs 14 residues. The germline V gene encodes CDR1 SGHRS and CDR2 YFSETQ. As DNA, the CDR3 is TGCGCCAGCAGCTTGCTTGACAGCAGCTATGGCTACACCTTC. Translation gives CASSLLDSSYGYTF.

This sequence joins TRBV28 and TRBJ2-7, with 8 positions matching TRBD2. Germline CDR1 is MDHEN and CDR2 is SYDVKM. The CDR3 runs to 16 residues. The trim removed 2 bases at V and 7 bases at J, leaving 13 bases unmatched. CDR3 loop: CASSLPGQGLVREQYF. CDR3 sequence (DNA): TGTGCCAGCAGTTTACCCGGGCAGGGACTAGTTAGGGAGCAGTACTTC.

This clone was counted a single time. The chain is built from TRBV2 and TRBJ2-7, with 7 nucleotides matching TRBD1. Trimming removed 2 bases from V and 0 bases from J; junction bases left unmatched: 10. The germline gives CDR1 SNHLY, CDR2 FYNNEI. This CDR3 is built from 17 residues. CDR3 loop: CASSEWGTGASSYEQYF. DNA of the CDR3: TGTGCCAGCAGTGAATGGGGAACAGGGGCCAGCTCCTACGAGCAGTACTTC. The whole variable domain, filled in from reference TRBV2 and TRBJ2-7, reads EPEVTQTPSHQVTQMGQEVILRCVPISNHLYFYWYRQILGQKVEFLVSFYNNEISEKSEIFDDQFSVERPDGSNFTLKIRSTKLEDSAMYFCASSEWGTGASSYEQYFGPGTRLTVT.

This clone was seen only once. The CDR3 DNA reads TGTGCCAGCAGCACTGACAGGCCAACGAACACCGGGGAGCTGTTTTTT. Translation: CASSTDRPTNTGELFF. The gene calls are TRBV9 and TRBJ2-2, with D perhaps matching TRBD1 (6 bases). The CDR3 runs to 16 residues. V lost 4 bases and J lost 0, with 13 bases in between. Germline V lookup: CDR1 SGDLS, CDR2 YYNGEE.

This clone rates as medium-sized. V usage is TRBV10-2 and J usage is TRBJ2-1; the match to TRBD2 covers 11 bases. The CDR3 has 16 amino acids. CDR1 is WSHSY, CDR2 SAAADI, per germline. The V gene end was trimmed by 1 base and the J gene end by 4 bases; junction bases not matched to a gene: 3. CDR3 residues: CASSELAGGTYNEQFF. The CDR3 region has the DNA TGCGCCAGCAGTGAGTTAGCGGGGGGGACTTACAATGAGCAGTTCTTC.

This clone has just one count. CDR3 loop: CSASPQRGYGNEQFF. Written as DNA, the CDR3 is TGCAGTGCTAGTCCGCAAAGGGGATATGGCAATGAGCAGTTCTTC. The chain couples TRBV20-1 to TRBJ2-1; D is perhaps TRBD1 (5 bases). Trimming took 3 bases from V and 6 from J, leaving 18 bases between them. The germline CDR1 and CDR2 sequences are DFQATT and SNEGSKA (reference sequence). This CDR3 has 15 amino acids.

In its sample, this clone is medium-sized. For the CDR3, the DNA is TGTGCCAGCAGCTTAAGGGGCAGGGGGCAGAGCTCCTACAATGAGCAGTTCTTC. Amino acid sequence: CASSLRGRGQSSYNEQFF. The rearrangement joins TRBV7-8 to TRBJ2-1; 8 bases are a match to TRBD1. V shed 2 bases, J shed 0 bases, and the junction held 9 bases outside the gene matches. The CDR3 spans 18 residues. Germline-derived CDR1 and CDR2 are SGHVS and FQNEAQ. Filled out from reference TRBV7-8 and TRBJ2-1, the complete variable domain reads GAGVSQSPRYKVAKRGQDVALRCDPISGHVSLFWYQQALGQGPEFLTYFQNEAQLDKSGLPSDRFFAERPEGSVSTLKIQRTQQEDSAVYLCASSLRGRGQSSYNEQFFGPGTRLTVL.

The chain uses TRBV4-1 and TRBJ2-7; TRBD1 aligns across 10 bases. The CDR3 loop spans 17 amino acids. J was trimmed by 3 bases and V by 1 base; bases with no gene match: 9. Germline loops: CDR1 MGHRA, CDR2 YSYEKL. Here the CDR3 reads CASSQVIRGQGNYEQYF. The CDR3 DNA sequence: TGCGCCAGCAGCCAAGTTATCAGGGGACAGGGGAACTACGAGCAGTACTTC.

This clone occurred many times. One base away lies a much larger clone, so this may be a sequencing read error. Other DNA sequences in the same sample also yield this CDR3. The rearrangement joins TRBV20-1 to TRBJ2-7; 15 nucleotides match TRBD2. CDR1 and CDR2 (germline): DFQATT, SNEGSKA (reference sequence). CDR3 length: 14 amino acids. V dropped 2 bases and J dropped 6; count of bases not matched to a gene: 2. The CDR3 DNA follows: TGCAGTGCTAGACTGGGACTAGCGGGAGGCGAGCAGTACTTC. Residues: CSARLGLAGGEQYF.

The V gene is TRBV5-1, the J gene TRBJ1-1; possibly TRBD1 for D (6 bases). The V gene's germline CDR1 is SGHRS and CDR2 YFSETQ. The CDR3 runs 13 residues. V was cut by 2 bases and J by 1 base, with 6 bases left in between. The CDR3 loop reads CASSLGGNTEAFF. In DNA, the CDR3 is TGCGCCAGCAGCTTAGGGGGGAACACTGAAGCTTTCTTT.

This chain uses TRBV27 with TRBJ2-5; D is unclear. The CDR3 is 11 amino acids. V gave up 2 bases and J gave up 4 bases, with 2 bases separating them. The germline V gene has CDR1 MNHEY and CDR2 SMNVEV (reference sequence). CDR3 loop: CASSLGETQYF. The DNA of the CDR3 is TGTGCCAGCAGTTTAGGAGAGACCCAGTACTTC.

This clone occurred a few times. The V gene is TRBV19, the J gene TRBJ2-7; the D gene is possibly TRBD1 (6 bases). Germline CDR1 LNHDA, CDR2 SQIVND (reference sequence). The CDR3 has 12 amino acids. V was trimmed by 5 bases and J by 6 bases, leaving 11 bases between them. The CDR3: CASSESRGEQYF. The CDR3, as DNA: TGTGCCAGTAGTGAATCCAGGGGCGAGCAGTACTTC.

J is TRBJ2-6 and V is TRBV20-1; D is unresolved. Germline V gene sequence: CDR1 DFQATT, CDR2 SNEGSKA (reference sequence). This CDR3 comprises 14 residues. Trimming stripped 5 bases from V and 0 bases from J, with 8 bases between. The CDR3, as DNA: TGCAGTGCTTTGACGGACTCTGGGGCCAACGTCCTGACTTTC. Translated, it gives CSALTDSGANVLTF.

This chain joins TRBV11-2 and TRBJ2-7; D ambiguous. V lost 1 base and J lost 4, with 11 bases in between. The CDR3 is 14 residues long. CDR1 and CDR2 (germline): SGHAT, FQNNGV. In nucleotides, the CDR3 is TGTGCCAGCAGCTTAGGGTCGTCCGCTTACGAGCAGTACTTC. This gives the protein CASSLGSSAYEQYF.